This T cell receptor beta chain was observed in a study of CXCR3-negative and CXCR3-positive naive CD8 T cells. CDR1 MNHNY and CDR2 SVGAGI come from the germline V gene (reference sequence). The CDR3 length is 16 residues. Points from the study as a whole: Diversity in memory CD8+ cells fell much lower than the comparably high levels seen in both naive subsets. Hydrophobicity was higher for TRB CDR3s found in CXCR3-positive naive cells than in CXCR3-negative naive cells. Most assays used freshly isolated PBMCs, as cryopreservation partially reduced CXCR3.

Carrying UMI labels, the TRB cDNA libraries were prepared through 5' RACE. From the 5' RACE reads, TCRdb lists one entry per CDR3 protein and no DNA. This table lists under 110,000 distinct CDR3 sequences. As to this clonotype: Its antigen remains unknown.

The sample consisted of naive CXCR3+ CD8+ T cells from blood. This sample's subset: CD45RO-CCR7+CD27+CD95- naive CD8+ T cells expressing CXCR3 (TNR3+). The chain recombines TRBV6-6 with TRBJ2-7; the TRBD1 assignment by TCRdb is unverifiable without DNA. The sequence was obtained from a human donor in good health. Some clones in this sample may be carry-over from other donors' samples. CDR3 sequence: CASSYTQDRVGDEQYF.